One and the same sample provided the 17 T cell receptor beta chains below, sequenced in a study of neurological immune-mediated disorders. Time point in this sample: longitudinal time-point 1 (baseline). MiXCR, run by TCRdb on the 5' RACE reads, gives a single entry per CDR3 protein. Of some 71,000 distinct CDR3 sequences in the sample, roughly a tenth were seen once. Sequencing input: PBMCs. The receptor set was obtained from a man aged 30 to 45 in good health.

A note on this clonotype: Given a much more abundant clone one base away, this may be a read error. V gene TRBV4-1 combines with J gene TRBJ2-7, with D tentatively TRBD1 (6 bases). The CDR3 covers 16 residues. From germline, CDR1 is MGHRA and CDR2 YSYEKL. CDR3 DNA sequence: TGCGCCAGCAGCCAGACATACAGCAGGGGCCCTATCGAGCTGTACTTC. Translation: CASSQTYSRGPIELYF.

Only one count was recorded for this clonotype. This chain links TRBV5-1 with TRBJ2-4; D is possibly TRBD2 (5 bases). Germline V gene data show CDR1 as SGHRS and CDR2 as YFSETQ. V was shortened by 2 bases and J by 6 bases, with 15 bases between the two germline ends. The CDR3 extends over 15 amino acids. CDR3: CASSLLRELGNIQYF. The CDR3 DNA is TGCGCCAGCAGCTTACTCCGGGAACTGGGAAACATTCAGTACTTC. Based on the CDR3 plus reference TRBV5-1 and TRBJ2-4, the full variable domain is KAGVTQTPRYLIKTRGQQVTLSCSPISGHRSVSWYQQTPGQGLQFLFEYFSETQRNKGNFPGRFSGRQFSNSRSEMNVSTLELGDSALYLCASSLLRELGNIQYFGAGTRLSVL.

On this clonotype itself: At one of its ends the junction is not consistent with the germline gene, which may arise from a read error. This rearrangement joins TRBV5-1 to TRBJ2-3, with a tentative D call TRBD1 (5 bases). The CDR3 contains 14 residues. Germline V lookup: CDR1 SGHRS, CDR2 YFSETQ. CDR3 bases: TGCGCCAGCAGCTCCCGGACACCGACAGATACGCAAGATTTT. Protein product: CASSSRTPTDTQDF.

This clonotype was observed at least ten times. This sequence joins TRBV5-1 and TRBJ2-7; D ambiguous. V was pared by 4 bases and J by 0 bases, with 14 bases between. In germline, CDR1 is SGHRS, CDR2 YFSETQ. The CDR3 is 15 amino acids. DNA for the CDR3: TGCGCCAGCAGCCCCGTCGGCAGAATCTCCTACGAGCAGTACTTC. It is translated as CASSPVGRISYEQYF.

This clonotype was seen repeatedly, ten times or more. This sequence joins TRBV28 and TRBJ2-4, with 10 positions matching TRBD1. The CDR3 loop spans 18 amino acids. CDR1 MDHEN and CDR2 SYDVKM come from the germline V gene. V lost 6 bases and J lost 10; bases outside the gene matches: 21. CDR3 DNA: TGTGCCAGCAGCCCGCCGGGACAGGGGTGGGCTAGGGATTCTATTCAGTACTTC. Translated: CASSPPGQGWARDSIQYF.

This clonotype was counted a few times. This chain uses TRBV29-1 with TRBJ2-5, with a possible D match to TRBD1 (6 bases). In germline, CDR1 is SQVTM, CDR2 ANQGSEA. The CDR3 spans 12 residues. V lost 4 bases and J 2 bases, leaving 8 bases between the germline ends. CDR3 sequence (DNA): TGCAGCGTTGCGCAGGGGCAAGAGACCCAGTACTTC. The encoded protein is CSVAQGQETQYF.

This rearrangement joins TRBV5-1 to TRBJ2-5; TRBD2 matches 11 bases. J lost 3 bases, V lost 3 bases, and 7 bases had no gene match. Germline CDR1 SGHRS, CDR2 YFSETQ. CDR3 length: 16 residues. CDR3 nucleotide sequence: TGCGCCAGCAGCTCGGGACTAGCGGAGAGGAAAGAGACCCAGTACTTC. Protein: CASSSGLAERKETQYF.

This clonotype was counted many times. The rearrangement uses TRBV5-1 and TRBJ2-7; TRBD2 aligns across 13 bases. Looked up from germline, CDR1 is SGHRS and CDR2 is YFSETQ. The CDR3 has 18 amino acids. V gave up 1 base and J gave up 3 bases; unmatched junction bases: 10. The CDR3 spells CASSLKLAGGPKNYEQYF. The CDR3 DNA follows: TGCGCCAGCAGCTTGAAACTAGCGGGAGGGCCGAAGAACTACGAGCAGTACTTC.

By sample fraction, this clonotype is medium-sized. CDR3 sequence: CATQLAGSFNEQFF. The CDR3 nucleotides read TGTGCCACCCAACTAGCGGGAAGTTTCAATGAGCAGTTCTTC. V gene TRBV28 combines with J gene TRBJ2-1, with 10 bases lining up with TRBD2. Looked up from germline, CDR1 is MDHEN and CDR2 is SYDVKM. The J segment lost 6 bases and the V segment lost 10 bases, leaving 9 bases of the junction unmatched. CDR3 length equals 14 residues.

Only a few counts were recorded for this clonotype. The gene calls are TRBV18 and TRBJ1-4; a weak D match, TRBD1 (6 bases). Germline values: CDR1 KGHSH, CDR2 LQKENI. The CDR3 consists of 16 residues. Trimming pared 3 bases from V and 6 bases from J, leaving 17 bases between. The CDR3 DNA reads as TGTGCCAGCTCACCCCGAACCCAGGGGACGGATGAAAAACTGTTTTTT. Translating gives CASSPRTQGTDEKLFF.

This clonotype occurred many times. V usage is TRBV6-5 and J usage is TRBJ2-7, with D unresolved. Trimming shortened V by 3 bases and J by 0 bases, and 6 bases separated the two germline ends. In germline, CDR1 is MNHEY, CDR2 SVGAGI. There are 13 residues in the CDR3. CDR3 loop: CASSYPPSYEQYF. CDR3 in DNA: TGTGCCAGCAGTTATCCCCCCTCCTACGAGCAGTACTTC.

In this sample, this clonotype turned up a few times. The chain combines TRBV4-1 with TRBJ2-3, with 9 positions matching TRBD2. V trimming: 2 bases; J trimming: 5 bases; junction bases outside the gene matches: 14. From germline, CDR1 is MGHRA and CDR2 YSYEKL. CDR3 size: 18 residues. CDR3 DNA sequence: TGCGCCAGCAGCCAAAAACTCTCTAGCGGGGACCTAGGAGATACGCAGTATTTT. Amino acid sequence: CASSQKLSSGDLGDTQYF.

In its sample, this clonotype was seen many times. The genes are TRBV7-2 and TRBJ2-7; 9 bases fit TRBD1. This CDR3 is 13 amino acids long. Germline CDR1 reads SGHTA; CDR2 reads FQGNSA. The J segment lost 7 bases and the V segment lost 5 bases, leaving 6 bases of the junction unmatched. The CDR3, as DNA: TGTGCCAGCAGCCCGGGACAGGGCAGAGAGCAGTACTTC. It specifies CASSPGQGREQYF.

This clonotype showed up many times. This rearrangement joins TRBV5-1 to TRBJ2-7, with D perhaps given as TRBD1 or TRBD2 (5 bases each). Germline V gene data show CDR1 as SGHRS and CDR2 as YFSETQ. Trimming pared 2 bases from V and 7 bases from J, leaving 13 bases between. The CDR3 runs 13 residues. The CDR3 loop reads CASSFGTAREQYF. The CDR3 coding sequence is TGCGCCAGCAGCTTCGGGACCGCTCGAGAGCAGTACTTC.

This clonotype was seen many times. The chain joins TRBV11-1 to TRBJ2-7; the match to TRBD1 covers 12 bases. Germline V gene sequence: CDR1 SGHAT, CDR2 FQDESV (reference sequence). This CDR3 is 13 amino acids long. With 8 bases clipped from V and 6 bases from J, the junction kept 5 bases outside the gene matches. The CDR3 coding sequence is TGTGCCAGCCGGGGACAGGGGGCGTTCGAGCAGTACTTC. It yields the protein CASRGQGAFEQYF.

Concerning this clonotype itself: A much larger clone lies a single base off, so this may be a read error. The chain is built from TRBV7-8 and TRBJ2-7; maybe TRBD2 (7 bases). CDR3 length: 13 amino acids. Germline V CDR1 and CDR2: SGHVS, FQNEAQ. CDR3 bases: TGTGCCAGCAGCGTAGCAGCGGGGACAGAGCAGTACTTC. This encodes CASSVAAGTEQYF.

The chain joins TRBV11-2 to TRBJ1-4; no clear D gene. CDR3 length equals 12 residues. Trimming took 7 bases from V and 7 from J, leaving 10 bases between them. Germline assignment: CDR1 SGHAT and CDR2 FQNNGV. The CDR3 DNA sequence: TGTGCCAGCACCCCAGGAGGTGAAAAACTGTTTTTT. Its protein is CASTPGGEKLFF.